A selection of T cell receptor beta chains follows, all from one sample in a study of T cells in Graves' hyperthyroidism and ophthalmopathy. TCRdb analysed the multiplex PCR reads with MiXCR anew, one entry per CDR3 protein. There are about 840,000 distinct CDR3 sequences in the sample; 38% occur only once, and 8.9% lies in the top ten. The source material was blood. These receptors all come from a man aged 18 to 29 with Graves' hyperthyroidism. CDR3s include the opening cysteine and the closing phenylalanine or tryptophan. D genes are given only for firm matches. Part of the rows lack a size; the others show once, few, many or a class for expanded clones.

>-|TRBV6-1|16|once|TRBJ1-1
CASSEGRGRLNTEAFF
TGTGCCAGCAGTGAAGGGAGAGGGAGGTTAAACACTGAAGCTTTCTTT
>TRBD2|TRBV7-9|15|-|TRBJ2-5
CASSLSGSVRETQNF
TGTGCCAGCAGCTTGAGCGGGAGTGTAAGAGAGACCCAGAACTTC
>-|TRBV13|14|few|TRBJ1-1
CASSYNSMNTEAFF
TGTGCCAGCAGCTACAACAGCATGAACACTGAAGCTTTCTTT
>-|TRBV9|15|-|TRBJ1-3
CASSTQQGSGNTIYF
TGTGCCAGCAGTACCCAACAAGGTTCCGGAAACACCATATATTTT
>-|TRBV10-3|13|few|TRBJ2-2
CGTRPGAAGELFF
TGTGGTACTAGGCCCGGGGCCGCCGGGGAGCTGTTTTTT
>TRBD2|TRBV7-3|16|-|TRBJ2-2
CASSPRRTRAAGELFF
TGTGCCAGCAGCCCCAGGAGGACTAGGGCCGCCGGGGAGCTGTTTTTT
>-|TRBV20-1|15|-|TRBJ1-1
CSARDLTRMNTEAFF
TGCAGTGCTAGAGATCTCACAAGAATGAACACTGAAGCTTTCTTT
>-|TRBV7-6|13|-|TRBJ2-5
CASTLWWQETQYF
TGTGCCAGCACTCTTTGGTGGCAAGAGACCCAGTACTTC
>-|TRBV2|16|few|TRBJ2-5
CASSERGLGLSETQYF
TGTGCCAGCAGTGAACGAGGGTTGGGACTTAGTGAGACCCAGTACTTC
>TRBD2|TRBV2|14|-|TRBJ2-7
CASSLGGDLSEQYF
TGTGCCAGCAGTTTGGGGGGGGACCTAAGCGAGCAGTACTTC
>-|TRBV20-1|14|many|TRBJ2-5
CSARDLSGAETQYF
TGCAGTGCTAGAGATCTTTCGGGGGCAGAGACCCAGTACTTC
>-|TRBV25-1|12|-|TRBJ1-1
CASLTGIPEAFF
TGTGCCAGCTTAACAGGGATCCCTGAAGCTTTCTTT
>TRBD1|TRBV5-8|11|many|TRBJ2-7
CASRLDRLAYF
TGTGCCAGCAGATTGGACAGGTTGGCGTACTTC
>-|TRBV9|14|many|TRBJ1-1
CASSVDLGRTEAFF
TGTGCCAGCAGCGTAGATTTGGGGAGAACTGAAGCTTTCTTT
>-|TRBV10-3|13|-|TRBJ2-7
CAIRAGPNYEQYF
TGTGCCATCAGGGCTGGACCCAACTACGAGCAGTACTTC
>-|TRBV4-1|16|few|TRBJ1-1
CASGEGGGVRNTEAFF
TGTGCCAGCGGGGAAGGGGGAGGTGTTCGGAACACTGAAGCTTTCTTT
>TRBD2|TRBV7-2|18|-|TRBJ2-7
CASSLDLLSGSSSYEQYF
TGTGCCAGCAGCTTAGACCTCCTTAGCGGGAGCAGCTCCTACGAGCAGTACTTC
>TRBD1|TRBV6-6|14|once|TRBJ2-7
CASSEETGLYEQYF
TGTGCCAGCAGTGAGGAGACAGGGCTCTACGAGCAGTACTTC
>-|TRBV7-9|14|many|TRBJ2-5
CASSLSVSQETQYF
TGTGCCAGCAGCTTATCTGTGTCCCAAGAGACCCAGTACTTC
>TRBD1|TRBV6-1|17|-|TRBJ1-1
CVSRGRQGATMNTEAFF
TGTGTCAGCAGGGGAAGACAGGGTGCAACCATGAACACTGAAGCTTTCTTT
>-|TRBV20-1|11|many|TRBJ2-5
CSAHRRETQYF
TGCAGTGCTCACCGTCGGGAGACCCAGTACTTC
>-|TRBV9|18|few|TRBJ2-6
CASSVVTGPTSGANVLTF
TGTGCCAGCAGCGTAGTAACAGGGCCAACCTCTGGGGCCAACGTCCTGACTTTC
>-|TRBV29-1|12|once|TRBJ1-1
CSVRTSGNEAFF
TGCAGCGTTCGGACTAGCGGGAATGAGGCTTTCTTT
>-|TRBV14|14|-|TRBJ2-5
CASSQEGLRETQYF
TGTGCCAGCAGCCAAGAAGGCCTCCGGGAGACCCAGTACTTC
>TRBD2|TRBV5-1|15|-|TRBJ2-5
CASSLDGGADETQYF
TGCGCCAGCAGCTTGGACGGGGGGGCCGACGAGACCCAGTACTTC
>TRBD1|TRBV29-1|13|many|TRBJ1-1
CSVGQGSGTEAFF
TGCAGCGTTGGACAGGGATCAGGCACTGAAGCTTTCTTT
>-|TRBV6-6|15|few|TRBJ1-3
CASSPRGEGGNTIYF
TGTGCCAGCAGCCCACGGGGAGAAGGTGGAAACACCATATATTTT
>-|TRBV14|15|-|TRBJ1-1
CASSQEKRGLPEAFF
TGTGCCAGCAGCCAAGAGAAGCGGGGCCTCCCTGAAGCTTTCTTT
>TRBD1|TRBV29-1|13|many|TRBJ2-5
CSVVRTGKETQYF
TGCAGCGTTGTACGGACAGGGAAAGAGACCCAGTACTTC
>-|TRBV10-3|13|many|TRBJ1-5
CAISEASNQPQHF
TGTGCCATCAGTGAGGCCAGTAATCAGCCCCAGCATTTT
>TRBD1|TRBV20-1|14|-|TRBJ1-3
CSATKTGDGNTIYF
TGCAGTGCTACCAAGACAGGGGATGGAAACACCATATATTTT
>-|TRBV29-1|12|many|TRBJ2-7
CSVGRGIGEQYF
TGCAGCGTTGGCAGGGGAATAGGCGAGCAGTACTTC
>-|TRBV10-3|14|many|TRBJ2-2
CAISGARDTGELFF
TGTGCCATCTCTGGGGCTAGAGATACCGGGGAGCTGTTTTTT
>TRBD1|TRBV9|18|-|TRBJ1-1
CASSSNPGGEEMNTEAFF
TGTGCCAGCAGCTCTAACCCAGGGGGGGAGGAAATGAACACTGAAGCTTTCTTT
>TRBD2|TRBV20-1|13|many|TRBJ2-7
CSARAQRDYEQYF
TGCAGTGCTAGAGCTCAGCGGGACTACGAGCAGTACTTC
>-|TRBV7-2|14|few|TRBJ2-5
CASSLNRLGETQYF
TGTGCCAGCAGCTTAAACAGGCTGGGAGAGACCCAGTACTTC
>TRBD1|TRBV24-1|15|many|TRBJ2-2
CAIGRDRGRNGELFF
TGTGCCATCGGCCGGGACAGGGGGCGGAACGGGGAGCTGTTTTTT
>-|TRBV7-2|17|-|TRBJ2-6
CASSWVSGPSGANVLTF
TGTGCCAGCAGCTGGGTTAGCGGACCCTCTGGGGCCAACGTCCTGACTTTC
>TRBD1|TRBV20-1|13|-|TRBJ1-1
CSSDRVRGTEAFF
TGCAGCTCGGACAGGGTCAGGGGCACTGAAGCTTTCTTT
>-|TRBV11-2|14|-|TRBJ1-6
CASSSGGVVSPLHF
TGTGCCAGCAGCTCCGGAGGGGTGGTCTCACCCCTCCACTTT
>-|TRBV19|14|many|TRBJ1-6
CASSISGGNSPLHF
TGTGCCAGTAGTATCAGCGGGGGGAATTCACCCCTCCACTTT
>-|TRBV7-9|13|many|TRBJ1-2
CASSLGGTQGYTF
TGTGCCAGCAGCTTAGGCGGGACACAGGGCTACACCTTC
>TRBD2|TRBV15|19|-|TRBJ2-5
CATSTQSILSGRDQETQYF
TGTGCCACCAGCACCCAATCAATCCTTAGCGGGCGCGACCAAGAGACCCAGTACTTC
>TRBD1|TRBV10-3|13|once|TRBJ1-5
CATGTVTHQPQHF
TGTGCCACCGGGACAGTGACCCATCAGCCCCAGCATTTT
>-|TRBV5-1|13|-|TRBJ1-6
CAKPDRRTAPLHF
TGCGCCAAGCCGGACCGCCGGACGGCACCCCTCCACTTT
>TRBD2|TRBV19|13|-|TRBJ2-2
CASIIGGAGELFF
TGTGCCAGTATTATTGGGGGGGCCGGGGAGCTGTTTTTT
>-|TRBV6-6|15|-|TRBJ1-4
CASSEERGSGEKLFF
TGTGCCAGCAGTGAAGAGAGGGGTTCGGGAGAAAAACTGTTTTTT
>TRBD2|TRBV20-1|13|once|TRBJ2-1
CSVIIAGYNEQFF
TGCAGTGTCATTATAGCGGGGTACAATGAGCAGTTCTTC
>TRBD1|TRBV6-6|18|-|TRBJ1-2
CASSYSTSGGMTNYGYTF
TGTGCCAGCAGTTACTCGACGTCAGGGGGCATGACTAACTATGGCTACACCTTC
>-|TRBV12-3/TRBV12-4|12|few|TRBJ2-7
CASSRTPYEQYF
TGTGCCAGCAGTCGGACCCCCTACGAGCAGTACTTC
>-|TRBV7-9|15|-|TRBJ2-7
CASSLEGTRYGGQYF
TGCGCCAGCAGCTTGGAAGGGACAAGGTATGGCGGGCAGTACTTC
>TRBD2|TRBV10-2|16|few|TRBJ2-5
CASSTMGSGSWETQYF
TGCGCCAGCAGCACGATGGGTAGCGGGAGCTGGGAGACCCAGTACTTC